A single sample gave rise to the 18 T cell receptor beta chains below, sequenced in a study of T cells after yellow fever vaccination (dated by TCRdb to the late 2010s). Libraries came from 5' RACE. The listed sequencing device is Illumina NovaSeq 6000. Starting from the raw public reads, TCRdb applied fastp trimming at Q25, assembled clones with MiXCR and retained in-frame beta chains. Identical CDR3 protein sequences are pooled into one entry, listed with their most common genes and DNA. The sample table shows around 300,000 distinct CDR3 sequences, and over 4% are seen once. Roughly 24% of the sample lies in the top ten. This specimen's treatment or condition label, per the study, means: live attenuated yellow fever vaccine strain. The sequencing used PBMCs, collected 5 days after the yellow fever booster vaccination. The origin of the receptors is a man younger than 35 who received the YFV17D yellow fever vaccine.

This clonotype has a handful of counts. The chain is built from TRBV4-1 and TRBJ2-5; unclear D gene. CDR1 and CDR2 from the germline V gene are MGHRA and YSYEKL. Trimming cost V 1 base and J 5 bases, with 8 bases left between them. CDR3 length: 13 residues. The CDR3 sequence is CASSQVLPETQYF. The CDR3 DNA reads TGCGCCAGCAGCCAAGTACTCCCGGAGACCCAGTACTTC.

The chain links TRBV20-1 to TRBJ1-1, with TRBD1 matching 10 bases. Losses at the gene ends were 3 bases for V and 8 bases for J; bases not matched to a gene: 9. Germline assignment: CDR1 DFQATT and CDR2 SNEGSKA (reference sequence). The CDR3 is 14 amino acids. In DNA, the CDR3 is TGCAGTGCTAGGAGGGACAGGGGCCGAAGAGAAGCTTTCTTT. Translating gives CSARRDRGRREAFF.

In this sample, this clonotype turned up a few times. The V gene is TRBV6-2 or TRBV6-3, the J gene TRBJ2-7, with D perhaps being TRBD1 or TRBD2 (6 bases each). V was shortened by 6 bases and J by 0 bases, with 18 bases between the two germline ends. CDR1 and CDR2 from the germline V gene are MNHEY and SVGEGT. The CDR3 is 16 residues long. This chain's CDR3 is CASSHRDFKSSYEQYF. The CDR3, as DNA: TGTGCCAGCAGCCACAGGGACTTCAAGAGCTCCTACGAGCAGTACTTC.

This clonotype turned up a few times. CDR3 sequence (DNA): TGTGCCAGCTCACCACGGTCGGGTTGGGGTGAAAAACTGTTTTTT. As protein: CASSPRSGWGEKLFF. V and J are TRBV18 and TRBJ1-4; D remains unclear. The CDR3 has 15 residues. The germline CDR1 and CDR2 sequences are KGHSH and LQKENI. Between the trimmed V and J ends, which lost 1 base and 7 bases, there was a span of 13 bases.

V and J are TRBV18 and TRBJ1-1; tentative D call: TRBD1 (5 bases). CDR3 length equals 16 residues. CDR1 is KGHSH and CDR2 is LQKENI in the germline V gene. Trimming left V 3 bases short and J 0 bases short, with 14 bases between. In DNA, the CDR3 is TGTGCCAGCTCACCGGGGCTTTCGGCCTTGAACACTGAAGCTTTCTTT. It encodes CASSPGLSALNTEAFF.

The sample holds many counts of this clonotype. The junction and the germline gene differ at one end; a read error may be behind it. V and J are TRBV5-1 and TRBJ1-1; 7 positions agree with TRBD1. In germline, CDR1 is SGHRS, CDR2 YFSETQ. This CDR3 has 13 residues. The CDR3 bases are TGTGCCAGCAGCCGACAGGGGAACACTGAAGCTTTCTTT. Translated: CASSRQGNTEAFF.

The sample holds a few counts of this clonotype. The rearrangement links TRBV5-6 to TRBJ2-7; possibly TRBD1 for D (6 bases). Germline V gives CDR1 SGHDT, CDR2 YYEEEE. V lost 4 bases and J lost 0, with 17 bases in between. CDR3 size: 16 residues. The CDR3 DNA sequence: TGTGCCAGCAGCGCCGAATACAGGGAGAGCTCCTACGAGCAGTACTTC. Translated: CASSAEYRESSYEQYF. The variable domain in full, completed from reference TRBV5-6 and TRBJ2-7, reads DAGVTQSPTHLIKTRGQQVTLRCSPKSGHDTVSWYQQALGQGPQFIFQYYEEEERQRGNFPDRFSGHQFPNYSSELNVNALLLGDSALYLCASSAEYRESSYEQYFGPGTRLTVT.

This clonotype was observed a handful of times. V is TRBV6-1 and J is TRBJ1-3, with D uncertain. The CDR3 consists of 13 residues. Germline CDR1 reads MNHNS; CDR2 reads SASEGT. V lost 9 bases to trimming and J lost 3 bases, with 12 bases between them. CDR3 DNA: TGTGCCAGTGCTATACGAGGTGGAAACACCATATATTTT. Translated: CASAIRGGNTIYF.

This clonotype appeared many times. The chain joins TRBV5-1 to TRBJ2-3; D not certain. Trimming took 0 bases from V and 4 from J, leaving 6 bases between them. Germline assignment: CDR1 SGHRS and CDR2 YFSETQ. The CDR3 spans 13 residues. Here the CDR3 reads CASSLEQADTQYF. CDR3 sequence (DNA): TGCGCCAGCAGCTTGGAACAAGCAGATACGCAGTATTTT.

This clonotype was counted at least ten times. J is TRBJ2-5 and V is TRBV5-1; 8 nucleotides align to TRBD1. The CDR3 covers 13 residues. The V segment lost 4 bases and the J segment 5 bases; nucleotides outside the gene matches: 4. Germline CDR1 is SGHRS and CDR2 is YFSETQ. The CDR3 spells CASSGQGGETQYF. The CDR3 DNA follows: TGCGCCAGCAGCGGACAGGGTGGTGAGACCCAGTACTTC. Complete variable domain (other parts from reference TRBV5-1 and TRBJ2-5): KAGVTQTPRYLIKTRGQQVTLSCSPISGHRSVSWYQQTPGQGLQFLFEYFSETQRNKGNFPGRFSGRQFSNSRSEMNVSTLELGDSALYLCASSGQGGETQYFGPGTRLLVL.

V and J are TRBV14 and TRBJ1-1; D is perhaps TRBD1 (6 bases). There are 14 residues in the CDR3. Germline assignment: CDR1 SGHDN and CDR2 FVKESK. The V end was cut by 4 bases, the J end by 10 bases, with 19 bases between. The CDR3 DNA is TGTGCCAGCAGCCTCCAGGGGTTAGGCGTTGGAGCTTTCTTT. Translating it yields CASSLQGLGVGAFF. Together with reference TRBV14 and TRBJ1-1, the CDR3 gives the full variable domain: EAGVTQFPSHSVIEKGQTVTLRCDPISGHDNLYWYRRVMGKEIKFLLHFVKESKQDESGMPNNRFLAERTGGTYSTLKVQPAELEDSGVYFCASSLQGLGVGAFFGQGTRLTVV.

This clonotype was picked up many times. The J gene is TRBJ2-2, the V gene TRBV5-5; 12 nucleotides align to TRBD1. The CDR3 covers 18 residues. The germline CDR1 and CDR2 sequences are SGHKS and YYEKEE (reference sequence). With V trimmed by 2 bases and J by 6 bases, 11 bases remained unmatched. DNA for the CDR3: TGTGCCAGCAGCTTCCTCCCGGGACAGGGGGCCCCTGCCGGGGAGCTGTTTTTT. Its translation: CASSFLPGQGAPAGELFF.

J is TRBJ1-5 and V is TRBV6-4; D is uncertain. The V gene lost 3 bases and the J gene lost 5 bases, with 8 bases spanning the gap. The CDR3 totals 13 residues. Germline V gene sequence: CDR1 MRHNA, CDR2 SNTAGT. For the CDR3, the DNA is TGTGCCAGCAGTGAACAGACCGATCAGCCCCAGCATTTT. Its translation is CASSEQTDQPQHF.

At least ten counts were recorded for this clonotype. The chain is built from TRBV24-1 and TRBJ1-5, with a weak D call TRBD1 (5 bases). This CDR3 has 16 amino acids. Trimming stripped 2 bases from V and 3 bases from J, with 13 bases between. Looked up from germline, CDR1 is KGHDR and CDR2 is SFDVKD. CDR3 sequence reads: CATSDSERGDNQPQHF. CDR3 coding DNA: TGTGCCACCAGTGATTCGGAGAGGGGTGACAATCAGCCCCAGCATTTT.

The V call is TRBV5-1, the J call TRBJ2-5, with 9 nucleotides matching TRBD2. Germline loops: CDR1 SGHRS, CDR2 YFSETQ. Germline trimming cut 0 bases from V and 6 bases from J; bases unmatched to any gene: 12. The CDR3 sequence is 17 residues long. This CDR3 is CASSLEHLAGILKTQYF. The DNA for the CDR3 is TGCGCCAGCAGCTTGGAACATCTAGCGGGGATCCTAAAGACCCAGTACTTC. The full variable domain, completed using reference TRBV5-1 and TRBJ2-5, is KAGVTQTPRYLIKTRGQQVTLSCSPISGHRSVSWYQQTPGQGLQFLFEYFSETQRNKGNFPGRFSGRQFSNSRSEMNVSTLELGDSALYLCASSLEHLAGILKTQYFGPGTRLLVL.

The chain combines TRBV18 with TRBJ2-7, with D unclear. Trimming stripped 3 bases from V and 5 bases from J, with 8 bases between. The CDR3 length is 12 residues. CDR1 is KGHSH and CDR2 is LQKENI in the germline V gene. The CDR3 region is CASSPDTDEQYV. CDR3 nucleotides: TGTGCCAGCTCACCTGACACGGACGAGCAGTACGTC.

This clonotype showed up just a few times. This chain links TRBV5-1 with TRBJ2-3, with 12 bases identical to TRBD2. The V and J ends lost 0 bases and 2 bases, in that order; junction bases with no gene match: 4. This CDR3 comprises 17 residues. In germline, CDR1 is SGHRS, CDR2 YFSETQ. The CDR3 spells CASSLELAGGFTDTQYF. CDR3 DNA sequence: TGCGCCAGCAGCTTGGAACTAGCGGGGGGATTCACAGATACGCAGTATTTT.

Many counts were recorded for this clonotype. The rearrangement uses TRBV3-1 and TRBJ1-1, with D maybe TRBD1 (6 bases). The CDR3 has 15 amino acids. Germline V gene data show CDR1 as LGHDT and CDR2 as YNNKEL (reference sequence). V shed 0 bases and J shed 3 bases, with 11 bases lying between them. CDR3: CASSQESSGDTEAFF. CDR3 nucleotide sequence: TGTGCCAGCAGCCAAGAAAGTTCAGGGGACACTGAAGCTTTCTTT.